This TCR beta chain was identified during a study of T cell changes during pregnancy in multiple sclerosis. Method: immunoSEQ multiplex PCR; TCRdb's copy keeps in-frame clones and lacks some. The sample carries more than 80,000 clones, roughly 90% recorded once. This TCR was recovered from a female donor with multiple sclerosis, enrolled in a pregnancy study. This sample comprised peripheral blood, obtained after pregnancy.

The CDR3 region has the DNA TGCGCCAGCAGCGCAGCGACTAGCGGGGCCTACAATGAGCAGTTCTTC. It yields the protein CASSAATSGAYNEQFF. The rearrangement uses TRBV5-1 and TRBJ2-1, with 11 nucleotides matching TRBD2. This CDR3 has 16 amino acids. V shed 4 bases, J shed 2 bases, and the junction held 5 bases outside the gene matches. Germline CDR1 is SGHRS and CDR2 is YFSETQ.